This T cell receptor beta chain originates from a study of shared clonotypes between healthy human individuals. Regarding this clone: Its cognate antigen is unknown.

Study-wide results and caveats: Generation probabilities of non-shared clonotypes were lower (relative to those shared by all four donors).

Profiled with immunoSEQ multiplex PCR; TCRdb holds only in-frame clones, not every one. This table has 2 million to 2.5 million clones, nearly 97% appearing once. From germline, CDR1 is SGHRS and CDR2 YFSETQ. V lost 3 bases, J lost 4 bases, and 18 bases lay in between. CDR3 length equals 16 residues. This chain connects TRBV5-1 to TRBJ2-3; D unresolved. The receptor was isolated from a young man in good health. Sequencing used naive CD4+ T cells sorted from blood. The subset here: CD45RA+ positively selected. The CDR3 DNA follows: TGCGCCAGCAGCTCCTCGACCTTGTTGGCCGCAGATACGCAGTATTTT. This translates into CASSSSTLLAADTQYF.